This TCR beta chain comes out of a study of preoperative IRX-2 immunotherapy in early breast cancer. V was clipped by 5 bases and J by 0 bases, with 8 bases between them. The CDR3 runs to 15 residues. Germline CDR1 and CDR2: SGHNT and YENEEA. This clone is medium-sized within its sample. Treatment indicated: preoperative locoregional IRX-2 cytokine immunotherapy. Samples came from a phase Ib trial of preoperative locoregional IRX-2 cytokine immunotherapy. TCRdb keeps only in-frame clones here, not all; method: immunoSEQ multiplex PCR. The sample lists roughly 40,000 clones, approximately 80% occurring once.

The material was tumor tissue, obtained after IRX-2 immunotherapy. The receptor was derived from a human donor with breast cancer. The chain links TRBV11-3 to TRBJ2-6; D unresolved. CDR3 sequence: CASSHQFSGANVLTF. The CDR3 DNA reads as TGTGCCAGCAGCCACCAATTCTCTGGGGCCAACGTCCTGACTTTC.